This entry lists 22 T cell receptor beta chains sequenced from one sample in a study of control samples from healthy donors and cancer patients. The repertoire was sequenced with immunoSEQ multiplex PCR; TCRdb's copy has only in-frame clones and lacks some. The table shows 90,000 to 100,000 clones, with 84% occurring only once. Material: PBMCs. These receptors were taken from a man in his 70s with lung cancer.

This chain joins TRBV30 and TRBJ2-3, with a possible D match to TRBD2 (7 bases). Deletions cut 4 bases from V and 3 bases from J, with 20 bases between. There are 16 residues in the CDR3. Germline loops: CDR1 GTSNPN, CDR2 SVGIG (reference sequence). CDR3 nucleotide sequence: TGTGCCTGGACCAAAGGGCTCGGGGGGCTTACAGATACGCAGTATTTT. It is translated as CAWTKGLGGLTDTQYF.

The V call is TRBV5-8, the J call TRBJ2-3, with D perhaps matching TRBD1 (6 bases). Between the trimmed V and J ends, which lost 0 bases and 5 bases, there was a span of 10 bases. The CDR3 spans 14 residues. Germline V gives CDR1 SGHTS, CDR2 YDEGEE. This CDR3 is CASSLGQGIDTQYF. Here the CDR3 DNA reads TGTGCCAGCAGCTTGGGTCAGGGGATAGATACGCAGTATTTT.

This clone has a single count. The V gene is TRBV9, the J gene TRBJ1-1, with D uncertain. CDR3 length: 13 amino acids. V was pared by 3 bases and J by 1 base, with 7 bases between. CDR1 and CDR2 (germline): SGDLS, YYNGEE. The CDR3: CASSGNTNTEAFF. Written as DNA, the CDR3 is TGTGCCAGCAGCGGGAACACGAACACTGAAGCTTTCTTT.

As for this clone: Other nucleotide sequences from this sample produce the same CDR3. This chain connects TRBV29-1 to TRBJ1-5, with TRBD1 identical over 7 bases. This CDR3 is 14 amino acids long. The ends lost 4 bases at V and 2 bases at J; junction bases unmatched: 5. CDR1 SQVTM and CDR2 ANQGSEA come from the germline V gene. This CDR3 reads CSVVWGTGNQPQHF. CDR3 nucleotide sequence: TGCAGCGTTGTTTGGGGGACAGGCAATCAGCCCCAGCATTTT.

The gene calls are TRBV9 and TRBJ1-5; unclear D gene. Germline V lookup: CDR1 SGDLS, CDR2 YYNGEE. The CDR3 extends over 15 amino acids. V was trimmed by 0 bases and J by 1 base, leaving 8 bases between them. The CDR3 reads CASSVGLESNQPQHF. Here the CDR3 DNA reads TGTGCCAGCAGCGTAGGCCTAGAAAGCAATCAGCCCCAGCATTTT.

This clone was counted between two and nine times. The rearrangement joins TRBV20-1 to TRBJ2-5, with TRBD1 matching over 9 bases. V shed 7 bases and J 3 bases; nucleotides not matched to a gene: 0. This CDR3 region has 11 residues. The V gene's germline CDR1 is DFQATT and CDR2 SNEGSKA (reference sequence). The CDR3 region is CSGDREETQYF. The CDR3 region has the DNA TGCAGTGGGGACAGGGAAGAGACCCAGTACTTC.

The J gene is TRBJ2-1, the V gene TRBV7-9; TRBD1 matches 9 bases. V lost 9 bases, J lost 8 bases, and 26 bases stayed unmatched. Germline loops: CDR1 SEHNR, CDR2 FQNEAQ (reference sequence). This CDR3 contains 19 residues. CDR3 coding DNA: TGTGCCAGTCGTGGGACAGGGTTTTCCCGAGAAAATAGATGGGATGAGCAGTTCTTC. Translated: CASRGTGFSRENRWDEQFF.

Only one count was recorded for this clone. The gene calls are TRBV11-2 and TRBJ2-5; perhaps TRBD1 as D (6 bases). The V end was cut by 4 bases, the J end by 6 bases, with 18 bases between. The CDR3 length is 15 residues. Germline-derived CDR1 and CDR2 are SGHAT and FQNNGV. The CDR3 spells CASSSGVLKEQTQYF. The DNA for the CDR3 is TGTGCCAGCAGCTCAGGGGTCCTGAAGGAACAGACCCAGTACTTC.

V usage is TRBV6-5 and J usage is TRBJ1-1; D gene unclear. Trimming stripped 4 bases from V and 2 bases from J, with 8 bases between. The CDR3 totals 13 residues. Germline V lookup: CDR1 MNHEY, CDR2 SVGAGI. The CDR3 spells CASSSTVNTEAFF. The CDR3 coding sequence is TGTGCCAGCAGTTCCACAGTTAACACTGAAGCTTTCTTT.

In DNA form, the CDR3 reads TGCGCCAGCAGCCTAATTACAGGGGAAAGAGGCTACACCTTC. Amino acid sequence: CASSLITGERGYTF. The rearrangement links TRBV4-1 to TRBJ1-2; TRBD1 matches at 7 bases. Losses at the gene ends were 4 bases for V and 8 bases for J; bases not matched to a gene: 10. The CDR3 has 14 amino acids. The germline V gene encodes CDR1 MGHRA and CDR2 YSYEKL.

The chain recombines TRBV9 with TRBJ2-2; 9 nucleotides match TRBD1. There are 16 residues in the CDR3. Germline V gene lookup returns CDR1 SGDLS and CDR2 YYNGEE. The trim removed 3 bases at V and 5 bases at J, leaving 8 bases unmatched. The CDR3 region has the DNA TGTGCCAGCAGCGCCCGGGACAGGGTGGGGACCGGGGAGCTGTTTTTT. Its protein is CASSARDRVGTGELFF.

The chain is built from TRBV5-1 and TRBJ2-1; 8 nucleotides align to TRBD2. In germline, CDR1 is SGHRS, CDR2 YFSETQ. Trimming took 1 base from V and 4 from J; bases not matched to a gene: 4. This CDR3 has 15 residues. The CDR3 region is CASSLNSGGYNEQFF. CDR3 DNA: TGCGCCAGCAGCTTGAACAGCGGGGGTTACAATGAGCAGTTCTTC. The entire variable domain, with the rest obtained from reference TRBV5-1 and TRBJ2-1, is as follows: KAGVTQTPRYLIKTRGQQVTLSCSPISGHRSVSWYQQTPGQGLQFLFEYFSETQRNKGNFPGRFSGRQFSNSRSEMNVSTLELGDSALYLCASSLNSGGYNEQFFGPGTRLTVL.

This rearrangement joins TRBV6-5 to TRBJ1-2; D perhaps matches TRBD1 (5 bases). The germline V gene encodes CDR1 MNHEY and CDR2 SVGAGI. The CDR3 is 13 residues long. Trimming removed 6 bases from V and 6 bases from J, with 14 bases in between. The CDR3 DNA is TGTGCCAGCAGCCCGGGGCGCGATGATGGCTACACCTTC. Translated, it gives CASSPGRDDGYTF.

The rearrangement joins TRBV7-9 to TRBJ2-3, with D unresolved. Germline V CDR1 and CDR2: SEHNR, FQNEAQ (reference sequence). V was clipped by 3 bases and J by 0 bases, with 7 bases between them. The CDR3 sequence is 14 residues long. CDR3 protein: CASSFTSSTDTQYF. CDR3 coding DNA: TGTGCCAGCAGCTTCACATCCAGCACAGATACGCAGTATTTT.

The chain joins TRBV5-4 to TRBJ2-1; 10 bases are shared with TRBD2. This CDR3 region has 16 residues. The germline V gene has CDR1 SGHNT and CDR2 YYREEE (reference sequence). With V trimmed by 4 bases and J by 8 bases, 12 bases remained unmatched. The CDR3 is CASSPQRGGLVDEQFF. The DNA of the CDR3 is TGTGCCAGCAGCCCCCAGCGGGGGGGCCTAGTAGATGAGCAGTTCTTC.

CDR3 sequence reads: CASSPSGRGNEQYF. Here the CDR3 DNA reads TGTGCCAGTAGTCCCAGCGGGAGGGGGAACGAGCAGTACTTC. The chain is built from TRBV19 and TRBJ2-7; 10 nucleotides match TRBD2. CDR3 size: 14 residues. V shed 5 bases and J 5 bases; nucleotides not matched to a gene: 6. Per germline, CDR1 LNHDA and CDR2 SQIVND (reference sequence).

This chain joins TRBV2 and TRBJ2-2; 13 bases fit TRBD2. This CDR3 has 15 residues. J gave up 7 bases and V 4 bases, and 3 bases lay outside the gene matches. The germline V gene encodes CDR1 SNHLY and CDR2 FYNNEI. CDR3 amino acids: CASSGRTSGSGELFF. The DNA for the CDR3 is TGTGCCAGCAGTGGACGGACTAGCGGGAGCGGGGAGCTGTTTTTT.

V gene TRBV2 combines with J gene TRBJ2-3; no reliable D call. V was cut by 2 bases and J by 3 bases, with 9 bases left in between. The CDR3 contains 14 residues. Per the germline V gene, CDR1 is SNHLY and CDR2 is FYNNEI. The DNA of the CDR3 is TGTGCCAGCAGTGAAAGTTGGTCTACAGATACGCAGTATTTT. Translated, it gives CASSESWSTDTQYF. Full variable domain (remainder filled in from reference TRBV2 and TRBJ2-3): EPEVTQTPSHQVTQMGQEVILRCVPISNHLYFYWYRQILGQKVEFLVSFYNNEISEKSEIFDDQFSVERPDGSNFTLKIRSTKLEDSAMYFCASSESWSTDTQYFGPGTRLTVL.

The chain employs TRBV12-3 or TRBV12-4 and TRBJ2-7, with 10 bases that match TRBD1. The CDR3 is 13 residues long. The J segment lost 5 bases and the V segment lost 6 bases, leaving 4 bases of the junction unmatched. The DNA of the CDR3 is TGTGCCAGCAGCCTGACAGGGGGCCACGAGCAGTACTTC. Translation gives CASSLTGGHEQYF.

The chain links TRBV2 to TRBJ1-5; D is perhaps TRBD1 (6 bases). Germline V gene lookup returns CDR1 SNHLY and CDR2 FYNNEI. The CDR3 runs 18 residues. Between the trimmed V and J ends, which lost 2 bases and 5 bases, there was a span of 22 bases. DNA for the CDR3: TGTGCCAGCAGTGAAAATTGGGGGCTCGGGGCAGTTTATCAGCCCCAGCATTTT. Protein: CASSENWGLGAVYQPQHF.

The gene calls are TRBV25-1 and TRBJ2-2, with no clear D. Germline assignment: CDR1 MGHDK and CDR2 SYGVNS. The CDR3 is made up of 12 amino acids. V was clipped by 4 bases and J by 8 bases, with 8 bases between them. CDR3 sequence (DNA): TGTGCCAGCAGTGCATCAAGGGGGGAGCTGTTTTTT. This gives the protein CASSASRGELFF.

This clone turned up a few times. V is TRBV27 and J is TRBJ1-5, with D possibly matching TRBD1 (5 bases). V dropped 1 base and J dropped 1 base, with 11 bases sitting between them. Germline CDR1 and CDR2: MNHEY and SMNVEV (reference sequence). The CDR3 runs to 16 residues. CDR3 region: CASSLLGGKSNQPQHF. The DNA of the CDR3 is TGTGCCAGCAGTTTATTGGGGGGGAAAAGCAATCAGCCCCAGCATTTT.